A selection of T cell receptor beta chains follows, all from one sample in a study of T cells in Graves' hyperthyroidism and ophthalmopathy. TCRdb fed the multiplex PCR reads into MiXCR, producing one record per CDR3 protein. Of fewer than 250,000 distinct CDR3 sequences listed, roughly 15% are singletons. The sample consisted of blood. These receptor sequences come from a woman aged 18 to 35 with Graves' ophthalmopathy. Both conserved end residues are part of each CDR3.

j_gene	v_gene	CDR3aa
TRBJ1-1	TRBV20-1	CSASKGGPNTEAFF
TRBJ2-1	TRBV9	CASSVVGQGALSEQFF
TRBJ1-5	TRBV28	CASSLIGQGGLAQHF
TRBJ2-6	TRBV13	CASSSITLRGGEAGANVLTF
TRBJ2-7	TRBV11-2	CASSLEVTDSYEQYF
TRBJ2-1	TRBV27	CASSLFHDNEQFF
TRBJ2-1	TRBV20-1	CSARDAEEYNEQFF
TRBJ1-1	TRBV15	CATSRVKNTEAFF
TRBJ1-1	TRBV6-1	CASRNRGKNTEAFF
TRBJ2-7	TRBV7-2	CASRTGTETLEQYF
TRBJ1-2	TRBV9	CASSTRASQEYGYTF
TRBJ1-1	TRBV18	CASSPQPNTEAFF
TRBJ1-1	TRBV6-2/TRBV6-3	CASSYAGMNTEAFF